This TCR beta chain was captured in a study of Graves' ophthalmopathy and Graves' hyperthyroidism. The starting material, 8 to 10 ml of fresh peripheral blood, provided the PBMCs. Study-wide findings and caveats: Blood also harbored most expanded thyroid clonotypes above 0.001 frequency.

This clonotype has a count of ten or more. What it recognizes is unknown. CDR3 regions of TCR beta were amplified from RNA transcripts. The workflow started with a first-round RT-PCR run with HTBI primers and then moved on to a second-round multiplex PCR. One entry per CDR3 protein results from TCRdb running MiXCR on the multiplex PCR reads. The profile shows over 150,000 distinct CDR3 sequences, 30% to 45% of them singletons. CDR1 and CDR2 from the germline V gene are SGHTA and FQGNSA. This CDR3 contains 15 residues. Trimming stripped 1 base from V and 1 base from J, with 10 bases between. The genes are TRBV7-2 and TRBJ1-1; D possibly corresponds to TRBD1 (6 bases). The clonotype comes from a woman aged 40 to 50 with Graves' ophthalmopathy. Sequenced sample: peripheral blood. CDR3 loop: CASSLVAGQNTEAFF. The CDR3, as DNA: TGTGCCAGCAGCTTAGTTGCGGGACAGAACACTGAAGCTTTCTTT.